These T cell receptor beta chains were read from a single sample in a study of cytomegalovirus exposure and HLA in healthy donors. TCRdb's table, derived via immunoSEQ multiplex PCR, lists solely in-frame clones and lacks some. Counted here are tens of thousands of clones, 84% occurring once; the ten biggest clones make up about 12%. What was sequenced was PBMCs. The receptors stem from a woman under 30 in good health and CMV-seropositive. Each CDR3 is given with its conserved first and last residue. The order of the fields is D gene, J gene, CDR3 length, V gene, CDR3 protein. D genes are given only for firm matches.

D gene: .
J gene: TRBJ2-2
CDR3 length: 15
V gene: TRBV30
CDR3 protein: CAWSQQGPNTGELFF

D gene: .
J gene: TRBJ2-5
CDR3 length: 13
V gene: TRBV27
CDR3 protein: CASCAGVGETQYF

D gene: .
J gene: TRBJ2-7
CDR3 length: 15
V gene: TRBV19
CDR3 protein: CASSAPGTPGLEQYF

D gene: .
J gene: TRBJ2-3
CDR3 length: 16
V gene: TRBV7-3
CDR3 protein: CASSLQSTGGTDTQYF

D gene: TRBD1
J gene: TRBJ1-2
CDR3 length: 16
V gene: TRBV7-9
CDR3 protein: CASSSGTGLANYGYTF

D gene: .
J gene: TRBJ1-6
CDR3 length: 13
V gene: TRBV28
CDR3 protein: CASRLDRGSPLHF

D gene: .
J gene: TRBJ1-1
CDR3 length: 12
V gene: TRBV6-5
CDR3 protein: CASSYSGASAFF

D gene: .
J gene: TRBJ2-5
CDR3 length: 12
V gene: TRBV2
CDR3 protein: CASTGDEETQYF

D gene: .
J gene: TRBJ2-3
CDR3 length: 12
V gene: TRBV6-5
CDR3 protein: CASSYDGRVEYF

D gene: .
J gene: TRBJ1-1
CDR3 length: 14
V gene: TRBV28
CDR3 protein: CASRGTDKNTEAFF

D gene: TRBD1
J gene: TRBJ1-2
CDR3 length: 17
V gene: TRBV10-3
CDR3 protein: CAISESILAGGFEGYTF

D gene: TRBD1
J gene: TRBJ1-4
CDR3 length: 12
V gene: TRBV28
CDR3 protein: CASSRDREKLFF

D gene: .
J gene: TRBJ2-2
CDR3 length: 14
V gene: TRBV9
CDR3 protein: CASSGTSNTGELFF

D gene: TRBD1
J gene: TRBJ1-2
CDR3 length: 15
V gene: TRBV6-6
CDR3 protein: CASSYRQGADGGYTF

D gene: .
J gene: TRBJ2-7
CDR3 length: 15
V gene: TRBV4-2
CDR3 protein: CASSLRSEGTYEQYF

D gene: .
J gene: TRBJ2-7
CDR3 length: 13
V gene: TRBV7-9
CDR3 protein: CASSFGGPYEQYF

D gene: .
J gene: TRBJ1-1
CDR3 length: 14
V gene: TRBV21-1
CDR3 protein: CASIRTGSDTEAFF

D gene: TRBD1
J gene: TRBJ2-3
CDR3 length: 15
V gene: TRBV6-1
CDR3 protein: CASRTGTGGTDTQYF

D gene: .
J gene: TRBJ1-3
CDR3 length: 14
V gene: TRBV6-5
CDR3 protein: CASIPTGSGNTIYF

D gene: TRBD1
J gene: TRBJ1-1
CDR3 length: 15
V gene: TRBV28
CDR3 protein: CASSTRQGANTEAFF

D gene: TRBD1
J gene: TRBJ1-1
CDR3 length: 15
V gene: TRBV5-1
CDR3 protein: CASSRTGARGTEAFF

D gene: TRBD2
J gene: TRBJ2-5
CDR3 length: 15
V gene: TRBV7-2
CDR3 protein: CASSLVAGGLGTQYF

D gene: TRBD1
J gene: TRBJ1-6
CDR3 length: 15
V gene: TRBV6-1
CDR3 protein: CASRPPGQGASPLHF

D gene: .
J gene: TRBJ2-2
CDR3 length: 16
V gene: TRBV18
CDR3 protein: CASSRVWSLNTGELFF

D gene: .
J gene: TRBJ2-6
CDR3 length: 16
V gene: TRBV7-2
CDR3 protein: CASSLVSGSGANVLTF

D gene: .
J gene: TRBJ1-3
CDR3 length: 14
V gene: TRBV7-9
CDR3 protein: CASSLPAAGNTIYF

D gene: TRBD1
J gene: TRBJ2-5
CDR3 length: 13
V gene: TRBV6-5
CDR3 protein: CASRTGGEETQYF

D gene: .
J gene: TRBJ1-2
CDR3 length: 16
V gene: TRBV6-4
CDR3 protein: CASSDSGTPANYGYTF

D gene: TRBD1
J gene: TRBJ1-2
CDR3 length: 14
V gene: TRBV6-1
CDR3 protein: CASSEGQFGYGYTF

D gene: TRBD1
J gene: TRBJ2-1
CDR3 length: 15
V gene: TRBV10-2
CDR3 protein: CASSESGTGASEQFF

D gene: .
J gene: TRBJ1-4
CDR3 length: 15
V gene: TRBV6-1
CDR3 protein: CASSEVAGVEEKLFF

D gene: TRBD1
J gene: TRBJ1-3
CDR3 length: 15
V gene: TRBV28
CDR3 protein: CASSTTGVRGNTIYF